This T cell receptor beta chain was recovered during a study of cytomegalovirus exposure and HLA in healthy donors. Details on this clone: What it binds is not known.

Whole-study findings and limits: Reportedly, cytomegalovirus status was diagnosed with high sensitivity and specificity. One later analysis, an examination of the 120 or so validation repertoires, found that first-cohort TCR clusters tended to co-occur in them. The study labeled under 200 TCR beta chains cytomegalovirus-associated.

TCRdb keeps only in-frame clones here, not all; method: immunoSEQ multiplex PCR. This sample has over 150,000 clones, with 80% to 90% found just once. Trimming stripped 3 bases from V and 3 bases from J, with 9 bases between. Germline-derived CDR1 and CDR2 are KGHSH and LQKENI. The CDR3 contains 13 residues. The TCR was taken from a woman aged 30 to 39 in good health and CMV-seronegative. This sequence joins TRBV18 and TRBJ2-7, with D perhaps TRBD1 (6 bases). The sequenced material came from PBMCs. CDR3 coding DNA: TGTGCCAGCTCACCTGACAGGAACTACGAGCAGTACTTC. This translates into CASSPDRNYEQYF. The full variable domain, in which reference TRBV18 and TRBJ2-7 provide the parts outside the CDR3, is NAGVMQNPRHLVRRRGQEARLRCSPMKGHSHVYWYRQLPEEGLKFMVYLQKENIIDESGMPKERFSAEFPKEGPSILRIQQVVRGDSAAYFCASSPDRNYEQYFGPGTRLTVT.